This TCR beta chain stems from a study of blood T cells in healthy people across ages. Study details: Researchers report that template switching captured about one barcoded beta molecule per two T cells. Findings of the study overall: Higher diversity, along with more naive CD4+ cells, distinguished long-lived donors from aged donors.

CDR3 length equals 14 residues. Germline V gene lookup returns CDR1 ENHRY and CDR2 SYGVKD. Trimming left V 0 bases short and J 9 bases short, with 13 bases between. Using a J-beta primer mix together with a sample-barcoded 5' primer, a second PCR was run for roughly 6 to 11 cycles. Each cDNA molecule was tagged by a template-switch adaptor that had 12 random nucleotides. TCRdb re-derived calls from the 5' RACE reads in MiXCR, one entry per CDR3 protein. In the table there are about 1.1 million distinct CDR3 sequences, about two fifths of which are singletons. This clonotype was recorded a few times. No antigen is known for it.

The rearrangement links TRBV10-3 to TRBJ2-3; TRBD1 is a possible D gene (5 bases). This receptor was taken from a young man in good health. Sequences were obtained from blood. CDR3 residues: CAISESTQGDTQYF. The DNA of the CDR3 is TGTGCCATCAGTGAGTCGACGCAGGGTGACACGCAGTATTTT.